Listed here is a single TCR beta chain. Its target is not known. The sample originates from a study of post-analysis software for immune sequencing data. Points from the study as a whole: When patients were compared with controls, about five TRBV segments were more frequent, TRBV5-6, TRBV5-1 and TRBV20-1 among them.

V shed 4 bases, J shed 5 bases, and the junction held 10 bases outside the gene matches. The CDR3 length is 15 residues. In germline, CDR1 is SNHLY, CDR2 FYNNEI. Sequencing libraries made from TCR beta cDNA carried unique molecular identifiers. TCRdb itself ran the PCR reads through MiXCR, one entry per CDR3 protein. Of about 820,000 distinct CDR3 sequences in the sample, roughly half were seen once. The TCR sequence derives from a girl aged 10 to 17 with multiple sclerosis. This rearrangement joins TRBV2 to TRBJ2-5; 7 nucleotides align to TRBD2. Sequencing used blood. The DNA for the CDR3 is TGTGCCAGCAGTGTTACTAGCGCAATTGGGGAGACCCAGTACTTC. Translated: CASSVTSAIGETQYF.